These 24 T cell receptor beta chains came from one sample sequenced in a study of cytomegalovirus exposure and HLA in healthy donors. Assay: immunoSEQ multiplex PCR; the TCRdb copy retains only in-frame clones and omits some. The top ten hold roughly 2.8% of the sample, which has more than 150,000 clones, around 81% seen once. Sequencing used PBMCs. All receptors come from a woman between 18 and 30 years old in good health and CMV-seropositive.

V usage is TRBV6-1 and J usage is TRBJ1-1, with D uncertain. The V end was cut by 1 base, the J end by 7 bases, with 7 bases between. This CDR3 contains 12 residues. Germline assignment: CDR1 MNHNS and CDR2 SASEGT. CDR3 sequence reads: CASSEVGLEAFF. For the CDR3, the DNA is TGTGCCAGCAGTGAAGTCGGACTTGAAGCTTTCTTT.

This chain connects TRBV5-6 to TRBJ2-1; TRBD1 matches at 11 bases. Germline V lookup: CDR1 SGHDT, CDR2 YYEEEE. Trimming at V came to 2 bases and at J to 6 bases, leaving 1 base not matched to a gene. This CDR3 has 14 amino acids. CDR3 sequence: CASSFGTGGNEQFF. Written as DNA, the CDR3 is TGTGCCAGCAGCTTCGGGACAGGGGGCAATGAGCAGTTCTTC.

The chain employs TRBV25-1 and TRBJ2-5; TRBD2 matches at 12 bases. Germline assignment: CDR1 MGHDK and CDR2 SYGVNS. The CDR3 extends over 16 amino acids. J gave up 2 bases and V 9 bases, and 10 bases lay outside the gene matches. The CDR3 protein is CASGSRTSGVQETQYF. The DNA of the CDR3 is TGTGCCAGTGGAAGCCGGACTAGCGGGGTACAAGAGACCCAGTACTTC.

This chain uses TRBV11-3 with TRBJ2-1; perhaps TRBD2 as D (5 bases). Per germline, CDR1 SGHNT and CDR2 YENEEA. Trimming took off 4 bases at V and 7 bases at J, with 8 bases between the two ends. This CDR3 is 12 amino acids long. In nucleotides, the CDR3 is TGTGCCAGCAGCTCGGACTGGAATGAGCAGTTCTTC. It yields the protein CASSSDWNEQFF. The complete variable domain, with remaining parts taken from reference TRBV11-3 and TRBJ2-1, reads EAGVVQSPRYKIIEKKQPVAFWCNPISGHNTLYWYLQNLGQGPELLIRYENEEAVDDSQLPKDRFSAERLKGVDSTLKIQPAELGDSAVYLCASSSDWNEQFFGPGTRLTVL.

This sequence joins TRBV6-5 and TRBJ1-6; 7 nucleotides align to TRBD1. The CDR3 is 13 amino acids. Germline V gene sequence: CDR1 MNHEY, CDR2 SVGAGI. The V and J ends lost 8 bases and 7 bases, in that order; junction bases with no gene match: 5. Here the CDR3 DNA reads TGTGCCAGCCCCGGGACAGAGAATTCACCCCTCCACTTT. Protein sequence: CASPGTENSPLHF.

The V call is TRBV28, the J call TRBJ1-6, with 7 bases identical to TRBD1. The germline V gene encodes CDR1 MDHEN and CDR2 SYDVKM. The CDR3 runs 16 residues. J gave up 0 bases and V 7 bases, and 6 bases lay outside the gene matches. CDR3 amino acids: CASTRDSSSYNSPLHF. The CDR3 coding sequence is TGTGCCAGCACCAGGGACAGCAGCTCCTATAATTCACCCCTCCACTTT.

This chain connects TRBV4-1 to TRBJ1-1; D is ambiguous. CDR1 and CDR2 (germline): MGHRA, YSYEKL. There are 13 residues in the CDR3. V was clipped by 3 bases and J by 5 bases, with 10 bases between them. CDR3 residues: CASSHRGETEAFF. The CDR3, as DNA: TGCGCCAGCAGCCACCGAGGAGAAACTGAAGCTTTCTTT.

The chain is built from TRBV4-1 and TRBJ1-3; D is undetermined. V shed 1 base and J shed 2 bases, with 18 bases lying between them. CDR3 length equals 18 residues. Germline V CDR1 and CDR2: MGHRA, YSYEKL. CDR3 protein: CASSQGRVAAFAGNTIYF. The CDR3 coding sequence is TGCGCCAGCAGCCAAGGGAGGGTTGCCGCGTTTGCTGGAAACACCATATATTTT.

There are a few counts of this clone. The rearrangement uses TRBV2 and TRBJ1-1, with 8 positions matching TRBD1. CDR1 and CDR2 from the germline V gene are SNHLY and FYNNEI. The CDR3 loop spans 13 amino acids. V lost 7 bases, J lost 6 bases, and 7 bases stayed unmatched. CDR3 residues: CASTGQGASEAFF. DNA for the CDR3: TGTGCCAGCACGGGGCAGGGGGCTTCTGAAGCTTTCTTT.

The CDR3 DNA reads as TGTGCCAGCAGTTACTCTCGGAGCTCCTATAATTCACCCCTCCACTTT. Protein: CASSYSRSSYNSPLHF. The V gene is TRBV6-5, the J gene TRBJ1-6; D remains ambiguous. The CDR3 runs to 16 residues. Per germline, CDR1 MNHEY and CDR2 SVGAGI. V lost 0 bases, J lost 0 bases, and 6 bases lay in between.

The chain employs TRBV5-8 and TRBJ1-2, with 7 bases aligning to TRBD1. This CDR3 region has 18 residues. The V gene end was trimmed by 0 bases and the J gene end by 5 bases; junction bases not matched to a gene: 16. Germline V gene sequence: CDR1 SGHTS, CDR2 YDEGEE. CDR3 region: CASSLGGRTGEILYGYTF. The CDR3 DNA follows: TGTGCCAGCAGCTTGGGAGGGCGAACAGGGGAGATCCTTTATGGCTACACCTTC.

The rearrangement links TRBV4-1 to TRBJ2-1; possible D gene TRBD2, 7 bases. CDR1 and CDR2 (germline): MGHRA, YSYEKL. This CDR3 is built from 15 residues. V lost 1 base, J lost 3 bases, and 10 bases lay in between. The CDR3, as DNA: TGCGCCAGCAGCCAAGGGGGGGGCGGCTACAATGAGCAGTTCTTC. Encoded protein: CASSQGGGGYNEQFF.

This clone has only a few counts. The CDR3 region is CSATQGIEAFF. The CDR3 DNA reads as TGCAGTGCTACTCAGGGGATTGAAGCTTTCTTT. The V call is TRBV20-1, the J call TRBJ1-1; D may be TRBD1 (6 bases). Germline-derived CDR1 and CDR2 are DFQATT and SNEGSKA (reference sequence). V dropped 4 bases and J dropped 7 bases, with 10 bases sitting between them. The CDR3 has 11 residues.

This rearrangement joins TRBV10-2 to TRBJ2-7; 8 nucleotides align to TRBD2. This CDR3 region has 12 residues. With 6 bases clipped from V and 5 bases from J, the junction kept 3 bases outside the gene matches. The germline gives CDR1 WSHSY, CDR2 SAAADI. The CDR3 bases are TGCGCCAGCAGCGGGGGGGCCCACGAGCAGTACTTC. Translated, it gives CASSGGAHEQYF.

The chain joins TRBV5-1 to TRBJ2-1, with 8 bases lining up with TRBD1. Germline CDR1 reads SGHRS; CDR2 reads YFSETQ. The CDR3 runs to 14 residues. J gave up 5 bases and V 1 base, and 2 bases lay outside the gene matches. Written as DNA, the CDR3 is TGCGCCAGCAGCTTGACAGGGGGAGACAATGAGCAGTTCTTC. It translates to CASSLTGGDNEQFF.

CDR3 in amino acids: CASSQGGQDEYGYTF. The CDR3 DNA sequence: TGCGCCAGCAGCCAAGGAGGACAGGACGAATATGGCTACACCTTC. V gene TRBV4-3 combines with J gene TRBJ1-2, with 7 bases lining up with TRBD1. The CDR3 extends over 15 amino acids. Germline values: CDR1 LGHNA, CDR2 YSLEER. Trimming removed 1 base from V and 5 bases from J; junction bases left unmatched: 7.

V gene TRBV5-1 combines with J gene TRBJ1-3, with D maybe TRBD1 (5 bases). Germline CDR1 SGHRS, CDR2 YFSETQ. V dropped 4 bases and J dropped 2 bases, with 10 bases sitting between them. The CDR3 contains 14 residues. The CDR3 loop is CASSPSRAGNTIYF. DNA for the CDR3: TGCGCCAGCAGCCCCAGCAGGGCTGGAAACACCATATATTTT.

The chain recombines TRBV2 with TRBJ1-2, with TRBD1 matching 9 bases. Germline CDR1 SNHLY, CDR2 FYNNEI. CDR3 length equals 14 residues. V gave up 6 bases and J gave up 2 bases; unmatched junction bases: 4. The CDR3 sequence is CASRQGAENYGYTF. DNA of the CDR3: TGTGCCAGCAGACAGGGGGCTGAGAACTATGGCTACACCTTC.

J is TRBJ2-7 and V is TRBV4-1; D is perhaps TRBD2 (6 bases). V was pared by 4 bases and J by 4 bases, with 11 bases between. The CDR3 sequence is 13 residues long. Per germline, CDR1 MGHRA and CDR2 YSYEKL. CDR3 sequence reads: CASSPGGRYEQYF. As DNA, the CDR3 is TGCGCCAGCAGCCCTGGGGGGAGATACGAGCAGTACTTC.

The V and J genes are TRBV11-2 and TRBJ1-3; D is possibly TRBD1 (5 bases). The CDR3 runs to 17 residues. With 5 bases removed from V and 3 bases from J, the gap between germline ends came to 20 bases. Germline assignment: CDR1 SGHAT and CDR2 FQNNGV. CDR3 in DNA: TGTGCCAGCAGCCGTTTTGGTTCCGGTAGGGGTGGAAACACCATATATTTT. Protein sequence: CASSRFGSGRGGNTIYF.

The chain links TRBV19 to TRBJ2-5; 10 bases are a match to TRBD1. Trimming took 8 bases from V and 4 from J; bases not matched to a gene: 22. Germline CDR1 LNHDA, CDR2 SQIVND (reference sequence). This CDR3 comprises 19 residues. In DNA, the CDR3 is TGTGCCAGTTCGACACAAAGACGGGGTCCGGGACAGGGGACAGAGACCCAGTACTTC. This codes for CASSTQRRGPGQGTETQYF.

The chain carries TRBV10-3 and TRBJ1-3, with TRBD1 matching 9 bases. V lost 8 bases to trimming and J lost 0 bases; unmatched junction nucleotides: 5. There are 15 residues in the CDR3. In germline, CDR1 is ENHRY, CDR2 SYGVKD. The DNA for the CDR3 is TGTGCCATCGACCCGGGACAGGGCTCTGGAAACACCATATATTTT. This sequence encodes CAIDPGQGSGNTIYF.

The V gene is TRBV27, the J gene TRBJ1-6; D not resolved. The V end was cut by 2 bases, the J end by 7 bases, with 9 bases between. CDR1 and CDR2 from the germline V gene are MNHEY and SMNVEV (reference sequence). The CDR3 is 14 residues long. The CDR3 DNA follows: TGTGCCAGCAGTTTAGGCGGTCGGAATTCACCCCTCCACTTT. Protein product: CASSLGGRNSPLHF.

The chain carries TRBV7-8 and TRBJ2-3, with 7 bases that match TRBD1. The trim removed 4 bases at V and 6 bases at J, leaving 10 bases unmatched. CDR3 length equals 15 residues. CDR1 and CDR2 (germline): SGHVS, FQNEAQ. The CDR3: CASSSGQATEDTQYF. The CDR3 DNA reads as TGTGCCAGCAGCTCCGGACAGGCCACAGAGGATACGCAGTATTTT.